This T cell receptor (beta chain) was captured by sequencing in a study of spatial heterogeneity in lung cancer. Looked up from germline, CDR1 is SGHAT and CDR2 is FQNNGV. The V and J ends lost 5 bases and 3 bases, in that order; junction bases with no gene match: 10. The CDR3 extends over 15 amino acids. Study-wide points: Ubiquitous expanded tumor TCRs showed up in blood more at resection than follow-up.

TCRdb reprocessed the 5' RACE reads with MiXCR, giving one entry per CDR3 protein. The table shows 9,500 to 12,000 distinct CDR3 sequences, with about 9.5% occurring only once. The sample holds many counts of this clonotype. Its antigen is currently unknown. As for time point: blood at routine non-recurrence follow-up after resection. Whole RNA, which was extracted from tumor, nontumor lung tissue or frozen PBMC, was sequenced without any cell sorting. The V gene is TRBV11-2, the J gene TRBJ2-7; 7 nucleotides align to TRBD2. This receptor was taken from a female donor with early-stage non-small cell lung cancer. This specimen consisted of PBMCs, obtained at follow-up. The CDR3 sequence is CASSLAAGVLYEQYF. CDR3 sequence (DNA): TGTGCCAGCAGCCTAGCGGCGGGAGTTCTCTACGAGCAGTACTTC.